A selection of T cell receptor beta chains follows, all from one sample in a study of T cell responses to AZD1222 COVID-19 vaccine. Profiled with immunoSEQ multiplex PCR; TCRdb holds only in-frame clones, not every one. The sample holds under 150,000 clones, 85% to 90% seen once. The sequenced sample was peripheral blood, obtained on day 0 of AZD1222 vaccination. These receptors were obtained from an adult in good health. The CDR3 runs from the conserved cysteine through the conserved F or W. D genes are given only for firm matches. Only part of the rows carry a size: once, few, many, or a class if the clone is expanded.

TRBV27	.	TRBJ2-7	.	CASSLPGTLTTGQYF	TGTGCCAGCAGTTTGCCGGGCACTTTAACTACTGGGCAGTACTTC
TRBV7-9	.	TRBJ1-2	.	CASSRPAGGYTF	TGTGCCAGCAGCAGACCCGCGGGAGGCTACACCTTC
TRBV3-1/TRBV3-2	.	TRBJ1-2	few	CASSQVVWGPTNYGYTF	TGTGCCAGCAGCCAAGTTGTCTGGGGGCCTACTAACTATGGCTACACCTTC
TRBV16	.	TRBJ1-5	once	CASSQVLNQPQHF	TGTGCCAGCAGCCAAGTCCTAAATCAGCCCCAGCATTTT
TRBV29-1	.	TRBJ2-7	.	CSVGDTSYEQYF	TGCAGCGTTGGGGACACCTCCTACGAGCAGTACTTC
TRBV24-1	.	TRBJ2-2	.	CATSDLSGELFF	TGTGCCACCAGTGATTTGAGCGGGGAGCTGTTTTTT
TRBV6-5	.	TRBJ2-1	.	CASSPSVGNEQFF	TGTGCCAGCAGCCCATCTGTGGGGAATGAGCAGTTCTTC
TRBV27	.	TRBJ1-2	.	CASSPRVLYGYTF	TGTGCCAGCAGTCCCCGTGTACTCTATGGCTACACCTTC
TRBV7-9	TRBD1	TRBJ1-1	.	CASSRGQGGEAFF	TGTGCCAGCAGCAGGGGACAGGGCGGTGAAGCTTTCTTT
TRBV30	.	TRBJ2-2	.	CAWSQDPLRELFF	TGTGCCTGGAGCCAGGACCCTCTCCGGGAGCTGTTTTTT
TRBV27	.	TRBJ1-2	once	CASSPWGSKSNYGYTF	TGTGCCAGCAGTCCATGGGGCAGCAAGTCTAACTATGGCTACACCTTC
TRBV7-9	.	TRBJ2-7	.	CASSLGGGSSYEQYF	TGTGCCAGCAGCTTAGGTGGGGGGTCGTCCTACGAGCAGTACTTC
TRBV27	TRBD1	TRBJ2-7	.	CASRLVGQSSYEQYF	TGTGCCAGCCGCTTGGTGGGACAGTCTTCCTACGAGCAGTACTTC
TRBV7-2	TRBD2	TRBJ2-1	.	CASSPGGAGMDNEQFF	TGTGCCAGCAGCCCCGGTGGAGCGGGAATGGACAATGAGCAGTTCTTC
TRBV6-5	.	TRBJ1-5	.	CASSYGPGHSNQPQHF	TGTGCCAGCAGTTACGGGCCAGGCCATAGCAATCAGCCCCAGCATTTT
TRBV5-6	TRBD2	TRBJ2-1	.	CASSLALAVYNEQFF	TGTGCCAGCAGCTTGGCGCTAGCGGTATACAATGAGCAGTTCTTC
TRBV4-3	.	TRBJ2-7	.	CASSQEQGTEQYF	TGCGCCAGCAGCCAAGAGCAGGGTACCGAGCAGTACTTC
TRBV29-1	TRBD1	TRBJ1-2	.	CSVEATGGSF	TGCAGCGTTGAGGCGACAGGGGGTAGCTTC
TRBV6-5	TRBD1	TRBJ1-5	.	CASSYDRVDQPQHF	TGTGCCAGCAGTTACGACAGGGTTGATCAGCCCCAGCATTTT
TRBV7-8	.	TRBJ1-5	.	CASRNSGGWSQPQHF	TGTGCCAGCAGAAATTCCGGGGGATGGAGTCAGCCCCAGCATTTT
TRBV7-2	TRBD1	TRBJ1-5	.	CASSISGTGGQPQHF	TGTGCCAGCAGCATATCCGGGACAGGAGGACAGCCCCAGCATTTT
TRBV10-3	.	TRBJ1-2	.	CAISLDGGSYGYTF	TGTGCCATCAGCCTAGATGGCGGTAGCTATGGCTACACCTTC
TRBV6-5	.	TRBJ1-1	.	CASHTEGENTEAFF	TGTGCCAGCCATACTGAGGGGGAGAACACTGAAGCTTTCTTT
TRBV4-2	.	TRBJ1-4	.	CASSQERFEKLFF	TGTGCCAGCAGCCAAGAGCGATTCGAAAAACTGTTTTTT
TRBV4-2	TRBD1	TRBJ1-5	.	CASSQGTGGSLDSNQPQHF	TGTGCCAGCAGCCAAGGGACAGGGGGCTCCCTCGATAGCAATCAGCCCCAGCATTTT
TRBV2	.	TRBJ2-7	.	CACSSLSYEQYF	TGTGCCTGCTCATCTCTCTCCTACGAGCAGTACTTC
TRBV6-5	TRBD1	TRBJ2-6	.	CASSYRGSGANVLTF	TGTGCCAGCAGCTACAGGGGGTCTGGGGCCAACGTCCTGACTTTC
TRBV18	.	TRBJ2-5	.	CASSPETGEETQYF	TGTGCCAGCTCACCAGAGACCGGTGAAGAGACCCAGTACTTC
TRBV28	.	TRBJ1-1	.	CASLLEGGTEAFF	TGTGCCAGCCTCTTGGAAGGGGGCACTGAAGCTTTCTTT
TRBV9	.	TRBJ1-3	.	CASSPGTGSGNTIYF	TGTGCCAGCAGCCCCGGGACGGGCTCTGGAAACACCATATATTTT
TRBV6-2/TRBV6-3	.	TRBJ1-5	.	CASSYWAAGQPQHF	TGTGCCAGCAGTTACTGGGCGGCTGGGCAGCCCCAGCATTTT
TRBV27	TRBD1	TRBJ1-6	once	CARTLFLGAGGPRSPLHF	TGTGCCCGCACCCTATTCCTGGGGGCAGGGGGCCCCAGATCACCCCTCCACTTT